This record concerns one T cell receptor (beta chain) sequence. Its antigen remains unknown. This record comes from a study of molecular identifiers for immune sequencing clone quantification. Germline V gene data show CDR1 as SGDLS and CDR2 as YYNGEE. This CDR3 comprises 14 residues. With V trimmed by 6 bases and J by 7 bases, 5 bases remained unmatched. TCRdb reanalysed the PCR reads using MiXCR and keeps one entry per CDR3 protein. The profile shows just over 40,000 distinct CDR3 sequences, approximately 18% of them singletons. Study-level results: Beyond 20 RNA copies, clones held over 98% of effector molecules, compared with under 1% in naive cells.

The specimen sequenced was naive CD8+ T cells from blood, with Jurkat cell RNA spiked in. Subset meaning: FACS-sorted CD8+CD4-CCR7+CD45RA+ naive T cells. V and J are TRBV9 and TRBJ2-1; TRBD2 aligns across 12 bases. The clonotype originates from a human donor in good health. Some libraries in this study had Jurkat cell RNA spiked in. The chain's CDR3 is CASTTSGRSNEQFF. For the CDR3, the DNA is TGTGCCAGCACGACTAGCGGGAGATCGAATGAGCAGTTCTTC.